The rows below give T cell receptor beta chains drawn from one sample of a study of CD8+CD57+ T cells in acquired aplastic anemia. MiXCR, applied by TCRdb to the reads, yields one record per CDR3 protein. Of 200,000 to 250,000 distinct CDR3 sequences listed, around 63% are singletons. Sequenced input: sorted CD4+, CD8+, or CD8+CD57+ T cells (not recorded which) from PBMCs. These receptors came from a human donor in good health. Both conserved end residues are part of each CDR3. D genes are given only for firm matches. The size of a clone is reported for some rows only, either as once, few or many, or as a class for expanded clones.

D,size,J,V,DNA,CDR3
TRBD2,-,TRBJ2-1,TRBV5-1,TGCGCCAGCAGCGACGCTAGCGGGGGGTCTCCCAATGAGCAGTTCTTC,CASSDASGGSPNEQFF
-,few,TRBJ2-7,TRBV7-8,TGTGCCAGCGGCAATGGGGGGGAGCAGTACTTC,CASGNGGEQYF
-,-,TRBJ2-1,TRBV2,TGTGCCAGTACGGGATCGAGTGAGCAGTTCTTC,CASTGSSEQFF
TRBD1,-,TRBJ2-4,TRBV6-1,TGTGCCAGCAGTGAGTGGACAGGGGATAGCGGAGAAAACATTCAGTACTTC,CASSEWTGDSGENIQYF
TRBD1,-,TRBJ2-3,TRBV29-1,TGCAGCGTTGGGACAGGGTTCGGCACAGATACGCAGTATTTT,CSVGTGFGTDTQYF
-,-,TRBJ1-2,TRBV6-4,TGTGCCAGCAGTGAATACAGCACATCCTATGGCTACACCTTC,CASSEYSTSYGYTF
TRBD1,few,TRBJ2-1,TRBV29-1,TGCAGCGTGAGACAGGGAATATGGGAGCAGTTCTTC,CSVRQGIWEQFF
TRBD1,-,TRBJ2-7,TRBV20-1,TGCAGTGCCACTTTACAGGGGCGAACCTACGAGCAGTACTTC,CSATLQGRTYEQYF
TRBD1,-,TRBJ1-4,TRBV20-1,TGCAGTGCCTCGGCCCCAGGGGGCGGGGAAAAACTGTTTTTT,CSASAPGGGEKLFF
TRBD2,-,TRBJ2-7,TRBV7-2,TGTGCCAGCAGCTCAGCGGGAGACTACGAGCAGTACTTC,CASSSAGDYEQYF
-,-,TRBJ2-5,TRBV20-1,TGCAGTGCTAGAGTAGGATCGGGGGAGACCCAGTACTTC,CSARVGSGETQYF
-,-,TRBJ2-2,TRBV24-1,TGTGCCACCAGTGATCGTCCTTCAAGGGGCACCGGGGAGCTGTTTTTT,CATSDRPSRGTGELFF
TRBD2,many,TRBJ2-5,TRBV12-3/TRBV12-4,TGTGCCAGCAGCCCGACACTAGCGAACCAAGAGACCCAGTGCTTC,CASSPTLANQETQCF
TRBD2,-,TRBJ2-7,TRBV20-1,TGCAGTGCTAAAGGGCTAGCGGGAACTTACGAGCAGTACTTC,CSAKGLAGTYEQYF
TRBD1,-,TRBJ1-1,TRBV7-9,TGTGCCAGCAGGACAGGGATCGCTGAAGCTTTCTTT,CASRTGIAEAFF
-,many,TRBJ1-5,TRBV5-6,TGTGCCAGCAGCTTGGTGGCAGATTATAGCAATCAGCCCCAGCATTTT,CASSLVADYSNQPQHF
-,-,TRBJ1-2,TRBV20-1,TGCACCAGACAGGCTACTAACTATGGCTACACCTTC,CTRQATNYGYTF
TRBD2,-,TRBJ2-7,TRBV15,TGTGCCACCAGCAGAGGGAGAGGGACTAGCGGGAGGCTACACGAGCAGTACTTC,CATSRGRGTSGRLHEQYF
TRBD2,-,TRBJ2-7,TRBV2,TGTGCCAGCAGCGTCCTAAGGACTAGCGGGGCGAGCTCCTACGAGCAGTACTTC,CASSVLRTSGASSYEQYF